These 31 T cell receptor beta chains originate from one sample sequenced in a study of response to subunit inactivated influenza vaccine. One entry per CDR3 protein, called by TCRdb with MiXCR from the RT-PCR reads. The repertoire has about half a million distinct CDR3 sequences, about 8% of them found once; the top ten carry over 10%. The material was PBMCs from blood, obtained about 23 months after vaccination. Source of these receptors: a man aged 45-69 years who received an inactivated influenza vaccine.

V usage is TRBV7-9 and J usage is TRBJ2-3; D gene unclear. This CDR3 has 15 amino acids. Between the trimmed V and J ends, which lost 0 bases and 3 bases, there was a span of 10 bases. In germline, CDR1 is SEHNR, CDR2 FQNEAQ (reference sequence). The CDR3 here is CASSLAVRVTDTQYF. DNA of the CDR3: TGTGCCAGCAGCTTAGCAGTTCGGGTTACAGATACGCAGTATTTT.

This clonotype was recorded a few times. V usage is TRBV18 and J usage is TRBJ2-7, with a weak D call TRBD1 (5 bases). Germline V CDR1 and CDR2: KGHSH, LQKENI. V lost 1 base and J 1 base, leaving 11 bases between the germline ends. This CDR3 has 15 residues. Here the CDR3 DNA reads TGTGCCAGCTCACCACGGATCACAGGATCCTACGAGCAGTACTTC. Its translation is CASSPRITGSYEQYF.

This rearrangement joins TRBV27 to TRBJ2-7, with 10 positions matching TRBD1. Germline assignment: CDR1 MNHEY and CDR2 SMNVEV (reference sequence). This CDR3 is built from 18 residues. V was clipped by 6 bases and J by 1 base; unmatched bases: 15. CDR3 DNA sequence: TGTGCCAGCAGCACGCTCTCCGGGACAGGGGCGGGATCCTACGAGCAGTACTTC. Its protein product is CASSTLSGTGAGSYEQYF.

This clonotype was counted ten times or more. The chain carries TRBV12-3 or TRBV12-4 and TRBJ1-5; D remains unclear. Trimming pared 1 base from V and 4 bases from J, leaving 5 bases between. There are 13 residues in the CDR3. This CDR3 is CASSLEQNQPQHF. CDR3 nucleotides: TGTGCCAGCAGTTTAGAGCAAAATCAGCCCCAGCATTTT.

This clonotype was counted between two and nine times. This rearrangement joins TRBV7-9 to TRBJ1-4; D may be TRBD1 (5 bases). The CDR3 loop spans 17 amino acids. Trimming pared 5 bases from V and 0 bases from J, leaving 16 bases between. Germline lookup yields CDR1 SEHNR and CDR2 FQNEAQ (reference sequence). Here the CDR3 reads CASSRDVYFATNEKLFF. As DNA, the CDR3 is TGTGCCAGCAGCCGGGACGTTTATTTCGCAACTAATGAAAAACTGTTTTTT.

The sample holds a few counts of this clonotype. The chain recombines TRBV12-3 or TRBV12-4 with TRBJ2-7; 7 positions match TRBD1. This CDR3 region has 16 residues. V was pared by 3 bases and J by 0 bases, with 8 bases of the junction left unmatched. CDR3 sequence (DNA): TGTGCCAGCAGTTTTCCAACAGGGGTCAACTCCTACGAGCAGTACTTC. Its protein product is CASSFPTGVNSYEQYF.

This clonotype was found many times. The rearrangement joins TRBV4-3 to TRBJ2-7, with D unresolved. CDR1 is LGHNA, CDR2 YSLEER, per germline. The CDR3 runs 15 residues. The germline V and J ends were trimmed by 0 bases and 1 base, with 10 bases remaining between them. The CDR3 nucleotides are TGCGCCAGCAGCCAAGACCCGACTGGATCCTACGAGCAGTACTTC. This sequence encodes CASSQDPTGSYEQYF.

This clonotype was recorded at least ten times. V usage is TRBV5-1 and J usage is TRBJ2-3, with D perhaps being TRBD1 or TRBD2 (5 bases each). Germline assignment: CDR1 SGHRS and CDR2 YFSETQ. Trimming took 6 bases from V and 6 from J, leaving 20 bases between them. This CDR3 is built from 15 residues. The CDR3 sequence: CASNPGPQKADTQYF. As DNA, the CDR3 is TGCGCCAGCAACCCGGGACCCCAGAAGGCGGATACGCAGTATTTT.

This clonotype was found a few times. The chain joins TRBV5-4 to TRBJ1-5; TRBD1 matches 11 bases. CDR1 is SGHNT and CDR2 is YYREEE in the germline V gene (reference sequence). The CDR3 consists of 15 residues. J was trimmed by 4 bases and V by 4 bases; bases with no gene match: 4. The chain's CDR3 is CASSKGQGENQPQHF. The CDR3 DNA is TGTGCCAGCAGCAAGGGACAGGGGGAGAATCAGCCCCAGCATTTT. The whole variable domain, remainder taken from reference TRBV5-4 and TRBJ1-5, is ETGVTQSPTHLIKTRGQQVTLRCSSQSGHNTVSWYQQALGQGPQFIFQYYREEENGRGNFPPRFSGLQFPNYSSELNVNALELDDSALYLCASSKGQGENQPQHFGDGTRLSIL.

This clonotype was seen many times. The CDR3 spells CASSQDVNSNQPQHF. The CDR3 region has the DNA TGCGCCAGCAGCCAGGACGTCAATAGCAATCAGCCCCAGCATTTT. The chain employs TRBV4-3 and TRBJ1-5; unclear D gene. V lost 3 bases, J lost 0 bases, and 9 bases lay in between. The CDR3 covers 15 residues. Germline V gene sequence: CDR1 LGHNA, CDR2 YSLEER.

The sample holds a few counts of this clonotype. The chain recombines TRBV4-2 with TRBJ1-3, with D unresolved. V shed 1 base and J shed 0 bases, with 4 bases lying between them. Per germline, CDR1 LGHNA and CDR2 YNFKEQ. This CDR3 contains 14 residues. CDR3 in amino acids: CASSQVSSGNTIYF. The CDR3, as DNA: TGTGCCAGCAGCCAAGTTAGCTCTGGAAACACCATATATTTT.

The V and J genes are TRBV7-9 and TRBJ2-7; D is unresolved. Trimming cost V 5 bases and J 7 bases, with 15 bases left between them. This CDR3 comprises 13 residues. The germline V gene has CDR1 SEHNR and CDR2 FQNEAQ (reference sequence). CDR3 region: CASSPAPLSEQYF. As DNA, the CDR3 is TGTGCCAGCAGCCCCGCCCCCCTATCGGAGCAGTACTTC.

The sample holds many counts of this clonotype. The rearrangement links TRBV3-1 to TRBJ2-7; no clear D gene. Trimming stripped 5 bases from V and 7 bases from J, with 9 bases between. The germline gives CDR1 LGHDT, CDR2 YNNKEL (reference sequence). CDR3 length: 11 amino acids. The CDR3 nucleotides are TGTGCCAGCAGCTACGGACGGGAGCAGTACTTC. Amino acid sequence: CASSYGREQYF.

This clonotype was seen more than once but under ten times. This chain joins TRBV18 and TRBJ2-2, with D unclear. Germline CDR1 KGHSH, CDR2 LQKENI. This CDR3 is 14 amino acids long. V was shortened by 4 bases and J by 2 bases, with 8 bases between the two germline ends. CDR3 sequence (DNA): TGTGCCAGCTCACTCAAGACTAACACCGGGGAGCTGTTTTTT. Translated, it gives CASSLKTNTGELFF.

This clonotype was seen ten or more times. The gene calls are TRBV6-2 or TRBV6-3 and TRBJ2-4; no clear D gene. Germline V gives CDR1 MNHEY, CDR2 SVGEGT. V lost 2 bases and J lost 0, with 8 bases in between. This CDR3 region has 15 residues. In DNA form, the CDR3 reads TGTGCCAGCAGTTACAGGACGGTAGCCAAAAACATTCAGTACTTC. Encoded protein: CASSYRTVAKNIQYF.

The V gene is TRBV10-3, the J gene TRBJ1-1; TRBD1 matches 9 bases. CDR1 is ENHRY and CDR2 is SYGVKD in the germline V gene. V was clipped by 8 bases and J by 0 bases; unmatched bases: 4. This CDR3 has 14 residues. The CDR3 region is CAISTGGMNTEAFF. In DNA, the CDR3 is TGTGCCATCTCAACAGGGGGCATGAACACTGAAGCTTTCTTT.

This clonotype was seen at least ten times. V is TRBV20-1 and J is TRBJ2-5; TRBD1 aligns across 12 bases. The germline V gene encodes CDR1 DFQATT and CDR2 SNEGSKA (reference sequence). CDR3 length equals 14 residues. V was clipped by 1 base and J by 4 bases; unmatched bases: 1. CDR3 DNA: TGCAGTGCTAGAGCGGGACAGGGGGCAGAGACCCAGTACTTC. As protein: CSARAGQGAETQYF.

The genes are TRBV4-3 and TRBJ2-6; no clear D gene. V shed 0 bases and J shed 1 base, with 13 bases lying between them. The CDR3 has 18 residues. Germline V lookup: CDR1 LGHNA, CDR2 YSLEER. CDR3: CASSQDPFYGSGANVLTF. The DNA of the CDR3 is TGCGCCAGCAGCCAAGACCCGTTTTACGGTTCTGGGGCCAACGTCCTGACTTTC.

CDR3 amino acids: CASSLTTGVSYEQYF. CDR3 nucleotides: TGCGCCAGCAGCCTAACGACAGGCGTATCCTACGAGCAGTACTTC. The V gene is TRBV5-1, the J gene TRBJ2-7; the D gene is possibly TRBD1 (6 bases). Trimming took 4 bases from V and 1 from J, leaving 15 bases between them. The CDR3 spans 15 residues. Germline assignment: CDR1 SGHRS and CDR2 YFSETQ.

This clonotype was counted a few times. The rearrangement links TRBV4-3 to TRBJ1-1; no clear D. CDR3 length: 14 amino acids. Trimming took 0 bases from V and 1 from J, leaving 6 bases between them. Germline-derived CDR1 and CDR2 are LGHNA and YSLEER. The CDR3 coding sequence is TGCGCCAGCAGCCAAGATACAACGAACACTGAAGCTTTCTTT. Translation: CASSQDTTNTEAFF.

Concerning this clonotype: This may stem from a read error, because a much larger clone lies one nucleotide away. The genes are TRBV20-1 and TRBJ2-1; TRBD2 aligns across 7 bases. CDR3 length equals 17 residues. Germline V lookup: CDR1 DFQATT, CDR2 SNEGSKA (reference sequence). CDR3 bases: TGCTGTGCTAGAGATTGGGGAAGCGGGACTTCCTACAATGAGCAGTTCTTC. It is translated as CCARDWGSGTSYNEQFF.

V and J are TRBV12-3 or TRBV12-4 and TRBJ2-7; D ambiguous. The CDR3 totals 15 residues. Deletions cut 1 base from V and 6 bases from J, with 16 bases between. The CDR3 protein is CASSLVSASQLEQYF. The DNA of the CDR3 is TGTGCCAGCAGTTTAGTGTCGGCTAGTCAGCTCGAGCAGTACTTC.

This clonotype was detected a few times. The chain carries TRBV6-1 and TRBJ1-1; TRBD1 matches at 8 bases. Trimming cost V 4 bases and J 1 base; bases outside gene matches: 5. This CDR3 spans 15 amino acids. Per the germline V gene, CDR1 is MNHNS and CDR2 is SASEGT. The CDR3 is CASSGTGTGNTEAFF. CDR3 in DNA: TGTGCCAGCAGTGGCACCGGGACAGGGAACACTGAAGCTTTCTTT.

The rearrangement uses TRBV21-1 and TRBJ2-5; TRBD1, the D gene given by the table, was not confirmed from the DNA. TRBV21-1 is reported as a pseudogene. There are 13 residues in the CDR3. CDR3: CASSKRYRETQYF. The CDR3 bases are TGTGCCAGCAGCAAACGATACAGGGAGACCCAGTACTTC.

The chain joins TRBV20-1 to TRBJ2-5; D unresolved. Trimming pared 6 bases from V and 5 bases from J, leaving 19 bases between. CDR1 DFQATT and CDR2 SNEGSKA come from the germline V gene (reference sequence). This CDR3 is built from 14 residues. The CDR3 here is CSAILTTLQETQYF. The CDR3, as DNA: TGCAGTGCAATTCTAACGACTTTGCAGGAGACCCAGTACTTC.

The chain is built from TRBV27 and TRBJ1-3; 8 bases agree with TRBD1. J gave up 3 bases and V 4 bases, and 5 bases lay outside the gene matches. The CDR3 sequence is 15 residues long. From germline, CDR1 is MNHEY and CDR2 SMNVEV (reference sequence). CDR3 region: CASSSSGTGGNTIYF. In nucleotides, the CDR3 is TGTGCCAGCAGTTCCTCCGGGACAGGTGGAAACACCATATATTTT.

At least ten counts were recorded for this clonotype. J is TRBJ2-2 and V is TRBV5-1, with D possibly TRBD2 on 5 matching bases. This CDR3 is 15 amino acids long. The V and J ends lost 4 bases and 2 bases respectively, with 12 bases between them. Germline values: CDR1 SGHRS, CDR2 YFSETQ. CDR3 protein: CASSLSGVNTGELFF. CDR3 nucleotide sequence: TGCGCCAGCAGCCTGTCCGGGGTCAACACCGGGGAGCTGTTTTTT.

In its sample, this clonotype was seen a few times. The chain carries TRBV28 and TRBJ1-2; TRBD1 is a possible D gene (6 bases). The length of the CDR3 is 15 residues. V was cut by 5 bases and J by 6 bases, with 19 bases left in between. Germline assignment: CDR1 MDHEN and CDR2 SYDVKM. CDR3 in amino acids: CASSPASVQGHGYTF. The CDR3, as DNA: TGTGCCAGCAGTCCCGCTTCCGTACAGGGCCATGGCTACACCTTC.

This clonotype was observed many times. The chain carries TRBV15 and TRBJ2-7; the match to TRBD2 covers 11 bases. V lost 0 bases and J lost 4; bases outside the gene matches: 8. Germline CDR1 LNHNV, CDR2 YYDKDF (reference sequence). The CDR3 is 17 amino acids. CDR3 sequence: CATSRELAGEVPYEQYF. The CDR3 bases are TGTGCCACCAGCAGAGAACTAGCGGGAGAGGTTCCTTACGAGCAGTACTTC.

The rearrangement links TRBV4-2 to TRBJ2-5; 8 nucleotides line up with TRBD2. The germline V gene has CDR1 LGHNA and CDR2 YNFKEQ. There are 16 residues in the CDR3. V lost 4 bases and J lost 8; bases outside the gene matches: 15. CDR3 residues: CASSPSGSGPLNTQYF. The CDR3 DNA follows: TGTGCCAGCAGCCCCAGCGGGAGTGGCCCTTTAAATACCCAGTACTTC.

The chain links TRBV20-1 to TRBJ1-5; D remains unclear. This CDR3 is 14 amino acids long. The germline V and J ends were trimmed by 3 bases and 3 bases, with 12 bases remaining between them. The germline CDR1 and CDR2 sequences are DFQATT and SNEGSKA (reference sequence). CDR3 sequence reads: CSASRDLFNQPQHF. For the CDR3, the DNA is TGCAGTGCTAGCCGAGACCTCTTCAATCAGCCCCAGCATTTT.